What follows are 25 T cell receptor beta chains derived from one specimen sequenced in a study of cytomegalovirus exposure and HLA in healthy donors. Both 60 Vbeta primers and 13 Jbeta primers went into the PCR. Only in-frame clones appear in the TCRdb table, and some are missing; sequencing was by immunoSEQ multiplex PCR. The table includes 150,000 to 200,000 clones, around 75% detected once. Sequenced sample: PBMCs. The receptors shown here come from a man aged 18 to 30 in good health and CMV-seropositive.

DNA of the CDR3: TGTGCCTGGACCAAAGGACTAGCGGGGGAGACCCAGTACTTC. This codes for CAWTKGLAGETQYF. The V call is TRBV30, the J call TRBJ2-5; 12 bases match TRBD2. CDR1 GTSNPN and CDR2 SVGIG come from the germline V gene (reference sequence). The CDR3 runs to 14 residues. V was clipped by 4 bases and J by 5 bases; unmatched bases: 5.

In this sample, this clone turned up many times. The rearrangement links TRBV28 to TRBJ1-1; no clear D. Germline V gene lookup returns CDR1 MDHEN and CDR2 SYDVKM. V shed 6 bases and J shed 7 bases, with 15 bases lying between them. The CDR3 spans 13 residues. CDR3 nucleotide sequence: TGTGCCAGCAGCACGGGGAGTATCCGTGAAGCTTTCTTT. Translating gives CASSTGSIREAFF.

The CDR3 DNA is TGTGCCAGCAGCTCCGGGACCGGGGAGCTGTTTTTT. It yields the protein CASSSGTGELFF. The rearrangement joins TRBV6-5 to TRBJ2-2; D is unresolved. With 6 bases removed from V and 5 bases from J, the gap between germline ends came to 7 bases. This CDR3 is built from 12 residues. Germline V gene data show CDR1 as MNHEY and CDR2 as SVGAGI.

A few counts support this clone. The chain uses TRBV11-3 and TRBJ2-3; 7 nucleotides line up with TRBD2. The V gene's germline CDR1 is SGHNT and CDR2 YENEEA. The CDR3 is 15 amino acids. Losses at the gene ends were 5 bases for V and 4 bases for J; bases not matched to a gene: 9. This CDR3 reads CASSKRGVEADTQYF. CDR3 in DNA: TGTGCCAGCAGCAAACGGGGGGTGGAGGCAGATACGCAGTATTTT.

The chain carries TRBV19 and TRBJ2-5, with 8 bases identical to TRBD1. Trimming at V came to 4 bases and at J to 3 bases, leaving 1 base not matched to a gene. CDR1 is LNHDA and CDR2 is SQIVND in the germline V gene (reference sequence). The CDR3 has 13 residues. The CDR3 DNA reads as TGTGCCAGTAGTAAGGACAGGGAAGAGACCCAGTACTTC. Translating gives CASSKDREETQYF.

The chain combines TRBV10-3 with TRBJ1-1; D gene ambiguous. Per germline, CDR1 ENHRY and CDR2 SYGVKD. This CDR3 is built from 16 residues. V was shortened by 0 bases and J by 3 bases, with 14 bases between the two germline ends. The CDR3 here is CAISESMGEGDTEAFF. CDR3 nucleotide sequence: TGTGCCATCAGTGAGTCGATGGGAGAAGGAGACACTGAAGCTTTCTTT.

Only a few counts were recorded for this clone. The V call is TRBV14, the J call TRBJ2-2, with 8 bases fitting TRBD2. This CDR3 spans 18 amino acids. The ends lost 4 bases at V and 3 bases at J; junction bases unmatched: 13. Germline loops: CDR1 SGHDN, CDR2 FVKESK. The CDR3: CASSRGLERAEYTGELFF. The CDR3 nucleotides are TGTGCCAGCAGCCGGGGACTAGAAAGAGCAGAATACACCGGGGAGCTGTTTTTT. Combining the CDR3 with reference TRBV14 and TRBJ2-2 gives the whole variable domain EAGVTQFPSHSVIEKGQTVTLRCDPISGHDNLYWYRRVMGKEIKFLLHFVKESKQDESGMPNNRFLAERTGGTYSTLKVQPAELEDSGVYFCASSRGLERAEYTGELFFGEGSRLTVL.

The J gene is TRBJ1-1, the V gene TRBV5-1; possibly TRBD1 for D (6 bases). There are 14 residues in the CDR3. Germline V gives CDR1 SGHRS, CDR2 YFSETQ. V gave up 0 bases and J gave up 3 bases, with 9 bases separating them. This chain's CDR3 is CASSLGTVYTEAFF. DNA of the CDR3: TGCGCCAGCAGCTTGGGGACAGTCTACACTGAAGCTTTCTTT.

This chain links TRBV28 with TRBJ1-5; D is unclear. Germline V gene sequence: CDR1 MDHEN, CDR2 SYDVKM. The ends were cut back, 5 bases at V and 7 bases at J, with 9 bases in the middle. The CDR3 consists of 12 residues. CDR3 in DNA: TGTGCCAGCAGTCAACAGCTCCAGCCCCAGCATTTT. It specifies CASSQQLQPQHF.

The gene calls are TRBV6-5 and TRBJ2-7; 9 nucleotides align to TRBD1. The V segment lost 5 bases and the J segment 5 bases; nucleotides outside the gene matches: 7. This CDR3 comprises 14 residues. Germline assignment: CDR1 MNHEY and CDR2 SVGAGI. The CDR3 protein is CASSHRDRVNEQYV. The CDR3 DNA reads TGTGCCAGCAGTCACCGGGACAGGGTGAACGAGCAGTACGTC.

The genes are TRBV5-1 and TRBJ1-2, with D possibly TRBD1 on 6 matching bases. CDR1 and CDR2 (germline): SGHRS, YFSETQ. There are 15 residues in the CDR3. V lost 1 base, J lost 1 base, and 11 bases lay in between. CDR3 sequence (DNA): TGCGCCAGCAGCTTGACAGGGAATCTTAACTATGGCTACACCTTC. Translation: CASSLTGNLNYGYTF. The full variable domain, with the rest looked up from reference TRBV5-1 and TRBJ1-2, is KAGVTQTPRYLIKTRGQQVTLSCSPISGHRSVSWYQQTPGQGLQFLFEYFSETQRNKGNFPGRFSGRQFSNSRSEMNVSTLELGDSALYLCASSLTGNLNYGYTFGSGTRLTVV.

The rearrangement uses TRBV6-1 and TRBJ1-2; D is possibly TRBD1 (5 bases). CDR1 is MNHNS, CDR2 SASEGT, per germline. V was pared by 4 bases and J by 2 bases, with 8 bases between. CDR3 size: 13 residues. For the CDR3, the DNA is TGTGCCAGCAGTGTAGACAGAAACTATGGCTACACCTTC. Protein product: CASSVDRNYGYTF.

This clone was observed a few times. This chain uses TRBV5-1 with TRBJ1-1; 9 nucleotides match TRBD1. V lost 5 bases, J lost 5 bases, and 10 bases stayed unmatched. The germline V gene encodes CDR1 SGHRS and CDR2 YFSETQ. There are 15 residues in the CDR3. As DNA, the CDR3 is TGCGCCAGCAGTCTCATTAAGACAGGGGGGACTGAAGCTTTCTTT. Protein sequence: CASSLIKTGGTEAFF.

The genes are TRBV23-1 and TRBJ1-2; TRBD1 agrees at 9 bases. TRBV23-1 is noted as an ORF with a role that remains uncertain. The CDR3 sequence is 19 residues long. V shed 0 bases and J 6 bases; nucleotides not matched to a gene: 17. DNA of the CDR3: TGCGCCAGCAGTCAATCGAACTATATGTATCGGACAGGGGAACATGGCTACACCTTC. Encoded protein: CASSQSNYMYRTGEHGYTF.

The CDR3 region is CASSSGGSSYNEQFF. Here the CDR3 DNA reads TGTGCCAGCAGCTCCGGGGGGAGCTCCTACAATGAGCAGTTCTTC. The chain joins TRBV5-6 to TRBJ2-1; 7 bases agree with TRBD2. CDR1 is SGHDT and CDR2 is YYEEEE in the germline V gene. V was pared by 3 bases and J by 0 bases, with 3 bases of the junction left unmatched. This CDR3 is built from 15 residues.

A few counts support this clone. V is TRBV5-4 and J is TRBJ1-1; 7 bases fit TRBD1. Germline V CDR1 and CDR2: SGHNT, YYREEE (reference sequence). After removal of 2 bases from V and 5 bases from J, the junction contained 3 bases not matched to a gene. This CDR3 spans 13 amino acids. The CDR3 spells CASSFTGETEAFF. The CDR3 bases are TGTGCCAGCAGCTTTACAGGGGAAACTGAAGCTTTCTTT.

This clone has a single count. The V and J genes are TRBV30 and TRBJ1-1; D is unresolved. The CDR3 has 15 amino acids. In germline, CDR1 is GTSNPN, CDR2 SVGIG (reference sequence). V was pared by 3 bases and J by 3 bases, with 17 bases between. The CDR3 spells CAWRASSRTHTEAFF. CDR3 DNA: TGTGCCTGGAGGGCCTCTAGCAGGACCCACACTGAAGCTTTCTTT.

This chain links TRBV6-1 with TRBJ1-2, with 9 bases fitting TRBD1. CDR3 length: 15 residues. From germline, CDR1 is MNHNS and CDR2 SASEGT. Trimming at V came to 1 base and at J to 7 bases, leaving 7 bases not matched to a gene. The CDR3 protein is CASSEGGTGFFGYTF. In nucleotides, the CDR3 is TGTGCCAGCAGTGAAGGGGGGACAGGGTTCTTTGGCTACACCTTC.

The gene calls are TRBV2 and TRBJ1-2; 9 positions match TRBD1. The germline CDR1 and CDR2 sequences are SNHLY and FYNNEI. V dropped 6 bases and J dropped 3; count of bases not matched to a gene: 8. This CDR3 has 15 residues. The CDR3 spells CASRNRTGADYGYTF. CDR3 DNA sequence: TGTGCCAGCAGGAACCGGACAGGGGCGGACTATGGCTACACCTTC.

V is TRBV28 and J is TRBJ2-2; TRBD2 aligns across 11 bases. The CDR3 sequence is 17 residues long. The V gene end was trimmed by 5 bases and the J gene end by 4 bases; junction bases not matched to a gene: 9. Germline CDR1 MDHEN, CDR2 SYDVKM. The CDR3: CASSPLRGLAATGELFF. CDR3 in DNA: TGTGCCAGCAGTCCCCTCCGGGGACTAGCGGCCACCGGGGAGCTGTTTTTT. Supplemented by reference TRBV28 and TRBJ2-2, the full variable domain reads DVKVTQSSRYLVKRTGEKVFLECVQDMDHENMFWYRQDPGLGLRLIYFSYDVKMKEKGDIPEGYSVSREKKERFSLILESASTNQTSMYLCASSPLRGLAATGELFFGEGSRLTVL.

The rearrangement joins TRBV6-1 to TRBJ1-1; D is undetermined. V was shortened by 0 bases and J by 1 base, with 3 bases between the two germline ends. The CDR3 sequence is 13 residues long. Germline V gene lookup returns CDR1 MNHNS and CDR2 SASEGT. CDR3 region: CASSEARNTEAFF. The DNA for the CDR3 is TGTGCCAGCAGTGAAGCGAGGAACACTGAAGCTTTCTTT.

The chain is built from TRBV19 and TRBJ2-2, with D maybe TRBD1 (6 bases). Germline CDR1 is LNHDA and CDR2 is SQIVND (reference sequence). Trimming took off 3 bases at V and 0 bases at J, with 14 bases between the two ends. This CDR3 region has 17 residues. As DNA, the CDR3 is TGTGCCAGTAGTATCGGGACACAACACGCGAACACCGGGGAGCTGTTTTTT. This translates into CASSIGTQHANTGELFF.

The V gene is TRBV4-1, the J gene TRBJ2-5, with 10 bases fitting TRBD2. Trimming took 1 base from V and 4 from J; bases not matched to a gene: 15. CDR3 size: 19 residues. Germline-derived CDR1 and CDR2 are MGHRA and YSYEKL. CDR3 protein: CASSQGPKILAGAPETQYF. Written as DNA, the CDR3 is TGCGCCAGCAGCCAAGGCCCTAAAATCCTAGCGGGAGCCCCAGAGACCCAGTACTTC.

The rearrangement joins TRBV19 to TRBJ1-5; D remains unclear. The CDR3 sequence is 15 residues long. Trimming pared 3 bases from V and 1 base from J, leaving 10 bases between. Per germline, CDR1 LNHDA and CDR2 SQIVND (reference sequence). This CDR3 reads CASSIPVGSNQPQHF. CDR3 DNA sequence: TGTGCCAGTAGTATTCCCGTTGGCAGCAATCAGCCCCAGCATTTT. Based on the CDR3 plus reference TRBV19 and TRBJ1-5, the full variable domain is DGGITQSPKYLFRKEGQNVTLSCEQNLNHDAMYWYRQDPGQGLRLIYYSQIVNDFQKGDIAEGYSVSREKKESFPLTVTSAQKNPTAFYLCASSIPVGSNQPQHFGDGTRLSIL.

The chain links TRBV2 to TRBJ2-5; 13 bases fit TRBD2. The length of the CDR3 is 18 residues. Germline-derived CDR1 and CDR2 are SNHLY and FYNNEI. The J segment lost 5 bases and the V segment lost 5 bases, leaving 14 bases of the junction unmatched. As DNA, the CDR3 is TGTGCCAGCAGTCGGGGGACTAGCGGGGTTCGAGGGGGGGAGACCCAGTACTTC. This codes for CASSRGTSGVRGGETQYF.